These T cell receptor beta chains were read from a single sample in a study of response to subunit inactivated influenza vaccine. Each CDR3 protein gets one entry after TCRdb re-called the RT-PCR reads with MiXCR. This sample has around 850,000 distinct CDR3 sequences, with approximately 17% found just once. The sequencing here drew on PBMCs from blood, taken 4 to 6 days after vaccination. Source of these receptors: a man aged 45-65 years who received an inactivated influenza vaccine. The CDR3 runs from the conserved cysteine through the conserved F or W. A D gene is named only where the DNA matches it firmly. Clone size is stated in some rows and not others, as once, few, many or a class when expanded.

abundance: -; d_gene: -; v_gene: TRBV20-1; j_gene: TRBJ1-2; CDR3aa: CSAREGSTGGGYTF; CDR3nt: TGCAGTGCTAGAGAGGGGTCGACGGGAGGGGGCTACACCTTC
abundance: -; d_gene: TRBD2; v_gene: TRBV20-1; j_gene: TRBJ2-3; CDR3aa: CSALPGDSGMYTQYF; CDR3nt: TGCAGTGCCCTCCCCGGGGATAGCGGGATGTATACGCAGTATTTT
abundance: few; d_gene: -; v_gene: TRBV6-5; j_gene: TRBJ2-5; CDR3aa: CASSYASGFNTGETQYF; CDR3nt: TGTGCCAGCAGTTACGCCTCAGGCTTTAATACGGGGGAGACCCAGTACTTC
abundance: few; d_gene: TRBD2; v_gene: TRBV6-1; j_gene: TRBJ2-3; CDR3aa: CASLWGGLPTDTQYF; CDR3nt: TGTGCCAGTCTTTGGGGGGGACTACCCACAGATACGCAGTATTTT
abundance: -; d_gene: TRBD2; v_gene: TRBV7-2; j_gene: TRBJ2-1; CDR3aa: CASSLAGHLSNEQFF; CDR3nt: TGTGCCAGCAGCCTAGCGGGACATCTTTCCAATGAGCAGTTCTTC
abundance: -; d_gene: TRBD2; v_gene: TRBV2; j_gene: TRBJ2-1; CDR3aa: CASSEAGLAGNEQFF; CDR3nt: TGTGCCAGCAGTGAAGCTGGGCTAGCGGGAAACGAGCAGTTCTTC
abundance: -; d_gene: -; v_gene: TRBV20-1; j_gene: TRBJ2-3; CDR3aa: CSARGSTGTDTQYF; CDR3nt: TGCAGTGCTAGAGGGTCAACAGGGACAGATACGCAGTATTTT
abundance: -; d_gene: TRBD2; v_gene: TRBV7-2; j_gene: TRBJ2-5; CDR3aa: CASSLTGLAGGTETQYF; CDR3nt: TGTGCCAGCAGCTTAACGGGGCTAGCGGGGGGCACGGAGACCCAGTACTTC
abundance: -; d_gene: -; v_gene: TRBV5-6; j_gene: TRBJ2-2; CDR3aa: CATSTGRTLVGGELFF; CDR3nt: TGTGCCACCTCTACCGGACGGACACTGGTGGGCGGGGAGCTGTTTTTT
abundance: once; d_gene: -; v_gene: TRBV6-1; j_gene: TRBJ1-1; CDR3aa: CASTVTLGGTEAFF; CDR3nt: TGTGCCAGCACCGTGACACTTGGAGGGACTGAAGCTTTCTTT
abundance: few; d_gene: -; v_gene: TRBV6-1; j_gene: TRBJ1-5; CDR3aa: CASSGVGNQPQHF; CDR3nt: TGTGCCAGCAGCGGGGTTGGGAATCAGCCCCAGCATTTT
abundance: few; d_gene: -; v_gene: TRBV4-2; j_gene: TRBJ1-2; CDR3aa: CASSQDLRGSYGYTF; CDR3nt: TGTGCCAGCAGCCAAGACCTCAGGGGCTCCTATGGCTACACCTTC
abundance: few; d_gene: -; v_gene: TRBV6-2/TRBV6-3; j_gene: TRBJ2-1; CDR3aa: CASTQGPYNEQFF; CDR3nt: TGTGCCAGCACCCAGGGTCCGTACAATGAGCAGTTCTTC
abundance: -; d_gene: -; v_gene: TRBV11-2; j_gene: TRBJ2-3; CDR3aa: CASSLIRSTDTQYF; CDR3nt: TGTGCCAGCAGCTTAATAAGAAGCACAGATACGCAGTATTTT
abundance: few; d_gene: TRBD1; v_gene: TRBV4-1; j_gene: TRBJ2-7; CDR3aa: CASSQVGTGKYEQYF; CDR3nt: TGCGCCAGCAGCCAAGTCGGGACAGGGAAGTACGAGCAGTACTTC
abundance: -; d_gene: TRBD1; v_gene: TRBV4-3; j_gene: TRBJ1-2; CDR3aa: CASSQPTGQGGYTF; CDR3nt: TGCGCCAGCAGCCAACCGACAGGGCAGGGTGGCTACACCTTC
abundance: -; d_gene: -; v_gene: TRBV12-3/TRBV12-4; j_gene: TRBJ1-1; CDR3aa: CASSPSFDSSAFF; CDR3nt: TGTGCCAGCAGTCCCTCTTTCGACAGCTCAGCTTTCTTT
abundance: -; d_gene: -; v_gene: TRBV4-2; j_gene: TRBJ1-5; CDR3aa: CASSQDPSGLGYQPQHF; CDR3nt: TGTGCCAGCAGCCAAGATCCCTCCGGGCTGGGGTATCAGCCCCAGCATTTT
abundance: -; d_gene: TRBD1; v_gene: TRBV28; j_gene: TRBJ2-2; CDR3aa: CASVQGALTGELFF; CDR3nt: TGTGCCAGCGTACAGGGGGCGCTTACCGGGGAGCTGTTTTTT
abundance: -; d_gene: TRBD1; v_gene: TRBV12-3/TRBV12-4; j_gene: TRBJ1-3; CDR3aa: CASSPDRGRNTIYF; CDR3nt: TGTGCCAGCAGTCCAGACAGGGGTAGAAACACCATATATTTT
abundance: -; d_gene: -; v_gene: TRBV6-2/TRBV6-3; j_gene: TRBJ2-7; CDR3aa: CASSYVGGRDYEQYF; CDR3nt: TGTGCCAGCAGTTACGTAGGGGGGAGAGACTACGAGCAGTACTTC
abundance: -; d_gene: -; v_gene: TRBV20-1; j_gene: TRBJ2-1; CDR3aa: CSARDRDHYNEQFF; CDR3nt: TGCAGTGCTAGAGATCGAGACCATTACAATGAGCAGTTCTTC
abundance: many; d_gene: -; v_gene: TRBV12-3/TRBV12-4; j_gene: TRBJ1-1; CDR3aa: CASSLWGDAHRFF; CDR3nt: TGTGCCAGCAGTTTATGGGGGGATGCCCATCGGTTCTTT
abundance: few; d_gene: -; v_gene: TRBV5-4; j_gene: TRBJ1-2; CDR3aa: CASSLDRRGGYTF; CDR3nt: TGTGCCAGCAGCTTGGACAGGCGTGGGGGCTACACCTTC
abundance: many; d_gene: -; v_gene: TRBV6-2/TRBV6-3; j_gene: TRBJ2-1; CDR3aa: CASSPYRGLNEQFF; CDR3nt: TGTGCCAGCAGCCCGTATCGGGGGCTGAATGAGCAGTTCTTC
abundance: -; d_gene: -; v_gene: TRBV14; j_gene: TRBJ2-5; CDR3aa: CASSQGGVGETQYF; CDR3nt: TGTGCCAGCAGCCAAGGAGGGGTGGGAGAGACCCAGTACTTC
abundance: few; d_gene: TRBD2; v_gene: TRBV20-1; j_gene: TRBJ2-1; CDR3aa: CSARATSWSSNEQFF; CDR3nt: TGCAGTGCTAGAGCGACTAGCTGGTCTTCCAATGAGCAGTTCTTC